Listed here are 29 T cell receptor beta chains from one sample, sequenced in a study of blood T cells in healthy people across ages (dated by TCRdb to the mid-2010s). The method behind the library was 5' RACE. The sequencing machine was an Illumina HiSeq 2500. A second PCR of roughly 6 to 11 cycles was performed with a sample-barcoded 5' primer and a J-beta primer mix. TCRdb took the public reads, trimmed them with fastp at Q25, ran MiXCR for clone calling and kept in-frame beta chains. All rows with the same CDR3 protein become a single entry with the most common DNA and genes. Within this sample are over a million distinct CDR3 sequences, with 42% of them counted one time only. Together, the top ten hold 6.5% to 10% of the sample. Sequenced sample: blood. Receptor source: a woman aged 18-29 years in good health.

The chain has TRBV29-1 and TRBJ1-2; 7 bases are shared with TRBD1. Germline-derived CDR1 and CDR2 are SQVTM and ANQGSEA. Trimming took 4 bases from V and 7 from J; bases not matched to a gene: 12. The CDR3 runs 14 residues. CDR3 sequence: CSVGFHDRASGYTF. The DNA of the CDR3 is TGCAGCGTTGGTTTCCATGACAGGGCTAGTGGCTACACCTTC. Variable domain in full (rest from reference TRBV29-1 and TRBJ1-2): SAVISQKPSRDICQRGTSLTIQCQVDSQVTMMFWYRQQPGQSLTLIATANQGSEATYESGFVIDKFPISRPNLTFSTLTVSNMSPEDSSIYLCSVGFHDRASGYTFGSGTRLTVV.

This clonotype was picked up one time. This chain joins TRBV12-3 or TRBV12-4 and TRBJ1-1, with D possibly TRBD1 on 5 matching bases. Trimming left V 11 bases short and J 1 base short, with 14 bases between. The CDR3 covers 13 residues. The CDR3 loop is CALLQRGNTEAFF. The CDR3 bases are TGTGCCCTGCTCCAGAGGGGGAACACTGAAGCTTTCTTT.

The J gene is TRBJ2-1, the V gene TRBV25-1; D not resolved. The better agreement between TRBJ2-7 and the DNA end casts doubt on the J call. From germline, CDR1 is MGHDK and CDR2 SYGVNS. This CDR3 has 16 amino acids. The CDR3 sequence: CASSESGSSSYNEQYF. CDR3 bases: TGTGCCAGCAGTGAATCGGGCAGTAGCTCCTACAATGAGCAGTACTTC.

J is TRBJ2-7 and V is TRBV5-1; no definite D call. The CDR3 has 13 amino acids. Germline lookup yields CDR1 SGHRS and CDR2 YFSETQ. V lost 3 bases and J lost 8, with 15 bases in between. The CDR3 nucleotides are TGCGCCAGCAGCTCAGAACTGACGGCGCAGCAGTACTTC. Translation: CASSSELTAQQYF.

This clonotype turned up a few times. The chain uses TRBV12-3 or TRBV12-4 and TRBJ1-1, with D uncertain. V was clipped by 1 base and J by 4 bases, with 4 bases between them. The CDR3 has 12 residues. The CDR3 here is CASSLVFTEAFF. The CDR3 nucleotides are TGTGCCAGCAGTTTAGTGTTCACTGAAGCTTTCTTT.

This clonotype showed up just a few times. This chain links TRBV2 with TRBJ1-5; 8 bases agree with TRBD1. The CDR3 extends over 16 amino acids. Germline loops: CDR1 SNHLY, CDR2 FYNNEI. V lost 11 bases to trimming and J lost 0 bases; unmatched junction nucleotides: 12. CDR3 DNA: TGTGCCTGCCAGGGGCAGGGGGCGTCTAGCAATCAGCCCCAGCATTTT. This translates into CACQGQGASSNQPQHF. The entire variable domain, with the rest obtained from reference TRBV2 and TRBJ1-5, is as follows: EPEVTQTPSHQVTQMGQEVILRCVPISNHLYFYWYRQILGQKVEFLVSFYNNEISEKSEIFDDQFSVERPDGSNFTLKIRSTKLEDSAMYFCACQGQGASSNQPQHFGDGTRLSIL.

This clonotype appeared many times. The chain couples TRBV12-3 or TRBV12-4 to TRBJ1-2; D remains unclear. The germline V and J ends were trimmed by 6 bases and 0 bases, with 8 bases remaining between them. The CDR3 has 13 residues. In DNA, the CDR3 is TGTGCCAGCAGCAGAACCGCTAACTATGGCTACACCTTC. Translated, it gives CASSRTANYGYTF.

The chain links TRBV20-1 to TRBJ1-4; TRBD1 might be the D (6 bases). The CDR3 runs to 14 residues. Germline V gives CDR1 DFQATT, CDR2 SNEGSKA (reference sequence). Trimming shortened V by 6 bases and J by 4 bases, and 15 bases separated the two germline ends. CDR3 sequence: CSAAVRGGNEKLFF. CDR3 in DNA: TGCAGTGCAGCGGTAAGGGGGGGTAATGAAAAACTGTTTTTT.

The genes are TRBV29-1 and TRBJ2-3; 10 bases agree with TRBD2. CDR3 size: 15 residues. CDR1 is SQVTM, CDR2 ANQGSEA, per germline. V lost 5 bases, J lost 1 base, and 6 bases stayed unmatched. DNA for the CDR3: TGCAGCGTTAGCGGGGGGGGAAAGGGCACAGATACGCAGTATTTT. Protein: CSVSGGGKGTDTQYF.

The chain carries TRBV24-1 and TRBJ2-5; D gene ambiguous. Near its end, the DNA agrees better with TRBJ2-7, so the J call may be wrong. The CDR3 runs 12 residues. Per germline, CDR1 KGHDR and CDR2 SFDVKD. The CDR3 reads CATSDRVYEQYF. The CDR3 DNA sequence: TGTGCCACCAGTGACAGAGTTTACGAGCAGTACTTC.

This clonotype was detected only a few times. The chain uses TRBV12-3 or TRBV12-4 and TRBJ1-1; the D is unclear. This CDR3 has 12 residues. V was pared by 6 bases and J by 5 bases, with 10 bases between. The CDR3 is CASSSQTTEAFF. DNA of the CDR3: TGTGCCAGCAGCTCGCAGACAACTGAAGCTTTCTTT.

The gene calls are TRBV5-1 and TRBJ2-3, with D hard to call. This CDR3 is 16 amino acids long. In germline, CDR1 is SGHRS, CDR2 YFSETQ. V gave up 0 bases and J gave up 0 bases, with 11 bases separating them. CDR3 nucleotides: TGCGCCAGCAGCTTGGACGGGCCCCTAAGCACAGATACGCAGTATTTT. Its protein is CASSLDGPLSTDTQYF.

This clonotype was picked up one time. The rearrangement links TRBV6-5 to TRBJ1-1; D is perhaps TRBD1 (6 bases). The CDR3 has 16 amino acids. The germline V gene has CDR1 MNHEY and CDR2 SVGAGI. V lost 7 bases and J 5 bases, leaving 23 bases between the germline ends. CDR3 DNA: TGTGCCAGCATTCCCGGGACAACAGGGTCTCTAACTGAAGCTTTCTTT. Protein: CASIPGTTGSLTEAFF.

The chain links TRBV10-2 to TRBJ2-1; TRBD2 aligns across 10 bases. With the DNA end fitting TRBJ2-7 better, the J assignment may be wrong. CDR3 size: 17 residues. Germline CDR1 reads WSHSY; CDR2 reads SAAADI. The CDR3 DNA follows: TGCGCCAGCAGTTCCAAAGGACTAGCGGCCTTTAACAATGAGCAGTACTTC. Amino acids: CASSSKGLAAFNNEQYF.

This clonotype was counted a few times. The chain has TRBV25-1 and TRBJ1-2; 7 bases match TRBD1. V shed 3 bases, J shed 2 bases, and the junction held 18 bases outside the gene matches. The CDR3 covers 19 residues. The germline V gene has CDR1 MGHDK and CDR2 SYGVNS. This CDR3 is CASSDVTGPISTRNYGYTF. CDR3 nucleotides: TGTGCCAGCAGTGATGTGACAGGGCCAATCTCTACCCGCAACTATGGCTACACCTTC.

This clonotype was seen many times. The chain's CDR3 is CASSSGQSYEQYF. CDR3 coding DNA: TGTGCCAGCAGTTCCGGACAGTCCTACGAGCAGTACTTC. The chain is built from TRBV27 and TRBJ2-7; a weak D match, TRBD1 (6 bases). Germline V gives CDR1 MNHEY, CDR2 SMNVEV (reference sequence). The CDR3 is 13 amino acids. V lost 4 bases and J 1 base, leaving 8 bases between the germline ends.

The gene calls are TRBV4-2 and TRBJ2-1; TRBD2 aligns across 11 bases. Per germline, CDR1 LGHNA and CDR2 YNFKEQ. V lost 4 bases and J lost 5; bases outside the gene matches: 10. CDR3 length equals 17 residues. CDR3 sequence: CASSRYPGLAENNEQFF. The CDR3 DNA reads as TGTGCCAGCAGCCGATATCCGGGACTAGCGGAAAACAATGAGCAGTTCTTC.

This clonotype was counted a few times. The J gene is TRBJ2-5, the V gene TRBV10-3; 9 bases map to TRBD1. This CDR3 spans 14 amino acids. Germline CDR1 is ENHRY and CDR2 is SYGVKD. Trimming took 10 bases from V and 11 from J; bases not matched to a gene: 17. CDR3 nucleotides: TGTGCCACCTTGGGACAGGGTGGTCTCAATGAGCAGTACTTC. Translation gives CATLGQGGLNEQYF.

The V gene is TRBV5-1, the J gene TRBJ2-1; the D is unclear. The CDR3 length is 15 residues. Germline V CDR1 and CDR2: SGHRS, YFSETQ. Trimming shortened V by 4 bases and J by 6 bases, and 17 bases separated the two germline ends. The CDR3 loop reads CASSPAVALVNEQFF. In DNA, the CDR3 is TGCGCCAGCAGCCCGGCGGTCGCTTTGGTCAATGAGCAGTTCTTC. The full variable domain, in which reference TRBV5-1 and TRBJ2-1 provide the parts outside the CDR3, is KAGVTQTPRYLIKTRGQQVTLSCSPISGHRSVSWYQQTPGQGLQFLFEYFSETQRNKGNFPGRFSGRQFSNSRSEMNVSTLELGDSALYLCASSPAVALVNEQFFGPGTRLTVL.

This clonotype occurred once. Compared with germline, one end of the junction differs, possibly owing to a read error. The CDR3 reads CTSSLVGGNTEAFF. The DNA of the CDR3 is TGTACCAGCAGTTTAGTGGGGGGAAACACTGAAGCTTTCTTT. The J gene is TRBJ1-1, the V gene TRBV12-3 or TRBV12-4; D perhaps matches TRBD1 (5 bases). This CDR3 is 14 amino acids long.

V usage is TRBV6-2 or TRBV6-3 and J usage is TRBJ1-1; no reliable D call. CDR3 size: 14 residues. Germline-derived CDR1 and CDR2 are MNHEY and SVGEGT. V lost 2 bases and J lost 0, with 7 bases in between. CDR3 in amino acids: CASSYTQLNTEAFF. CDR3 sequence (DNA): TGTGCCAGCAGTTACACACAGCTGAACACTGAAGCTTTCTTT.

The chain links TRBV3-1 to TRBJ1-1, with TRBD1 as a possible D gene (5 bases). The CDR3 covers 13 residues. Trimming shortened V by 5 bases and J by 5 bases, and 12 bases separated the two germline ends. The germline V gene encodes CDR1 LGHDT and CDR2 YNNKEL (reference sequence). The CDR3 bases are TGTGCCAGCAGCTCCGGGGCCGGGACTGAAGCTTTCTTT. This gives the protein CASSSGAGTEAFF.

This chain uses TRBV12-3 or TRBV12-4 with TRBJ2-7; a weak D match, TRBD2 (6 bases). This CDR3 has 12 residues. Trimming took off 3 bases at V and 9 bases at J, with 12 bases between the two ends. This CDR3 reads CASSLGGLGQYF. CDR3 bases: TGTGCCAGCAGTTTGGGGGGACTCGGGCAGTACTTC.

The chain employs TRBV29-1 and TRBJ1-1; D ambiguous. Trimming left V 5 bases short and J 1 base short, with 14 bases between. The V gene's germline CDR1 is SQVTM and CDR2 ANQGSEA. This CDR3 spans 14 amino acids. CDR3 amino acids: CSVKKLHTNTEAFF. The CDR3 DNA sequence: TGCAGCGTTAAAAAGCTGCATACGAACACTGAAGCTTTCTTT.

The rearrangement links TRBV27 to TRBJ1-1; D might be TRBD1 (5 bases). The CDR3 extends over 14 amino acids. With 7 bases removed from V and 0 bases from J, the gap between germline ends came to 12 bases. Germline assignment: CDR1 MNHEY and CDR2 SMNVEV (reference sequence). The CDR3 DNA follows: TGTGCCAGCATTTGGGACGGGATGAACACTGAAGCTTTCTTT. This encodes CASIWDGMNTEAFF.

The V gene is TRBV4-1, the J gene TRBJ1-5; the D is unclear. This CDR3 is built from 15 residues. From germline, CDR1 is MGHRA and CDR2 YSYEKL. Trimming removed 2 bases at V and 0 bases at J, with 8 bases between. CDR3 coding DNA: TGCGCCAGCAGCCAACGGGAAGGTAGCAATCAGCCCCAGCATTTT. Its protein is CASSQREGSNQPQHF.

This clonotype was seen more than once but under ten times. The chain is built from TRBV5-6 and TRBJ1-2, with 7 positions matching TRBD1. J lost 3 bases, V lost 0 bases, and 5 bases had no gene match. Germline V gene sequence: CDR1 SGHDT, CDR2 YYEEEE. The CDR3 has 15 residues. The CDR3 bases are TGTGCCAGCAGCTTGGCGTCAGGGGGGTACTATGGCTACACCTTC. This encodes CASSLASGGYYGYTF.

In its sample, this clonotype was seen a few times. V is TRBV29-1 and J is TRBJ2-4; D might be TRBD1 (5 bases). The DNA end is more similar to TRBJ2-7, so the J call may be wrong. CDR3 length: 14 amino acids. Germline CDR1 and CDR2: SQVTM and ANQGSEA. CDR3 protein: CSVLSRSGSDEQYF. In DNA form, the CDR3 reads TGCAGCGTGCTGAGCCGTTCAGGGTCCGACGAGCAGTACTTC.

The chain recombines TRBV7-2 with TRBJ1-2; 8 bases align to TRBD1. Per the germline V gene, CDR1 is SGHTA and CDR2 is FQGNSA. The CDR3 has 17 residues. The junction had 14 bases not matched to a gene; V was cut back by 4 bases and J by 4 bases. CDR3 DNA: TGTGCCAGCAGCTCAACTATAGGACAGGGCCTTGTCTATGGCTACACCTTC. Translation: CASSSTIGQGLVYGYTF. The full variable domain, with the rest looked up from reference TRBV7-2 and TRBJ1-2, is GAGVSQSPSNKVTEKGKDVELRCDPISGHTALYWYRQSLGQGLEFLIYFQGNSAPDKSGLPSDRFSAERTGGSVSTLTIQRTQQEDSAVYLCASSSTIGQGLVYGYTFGSGTRLTVV.